A single sample gave rise to the 10 T cell receptor beta chains below, sequenced in a study of T cells in women clearing cervical HPV infection. Generated by immunoSEQ multiplex PCR, the TCRdb table keeps only in-frame clones and is missing some. In total, the table holds some 46,000 clones. Sequencing was done on a sample of blood buffy coat. The receptors derive from a woman between 18 and 75 years old with a cervical HPV16 infection that either progressed to CIN3+ or cleared (not recorded which).

Comment on this clone: The CDR3 is cut off 3 residues early in the read; its end comes from the germline J gene. The gene calls are TRBV20-1 and TRBJ2-5, with a tentative D call TRBD1 (6 bases). The CDR3 spans 17 residues. V shed 0 bases and J shed 4 bases, with 21 bases lying between them. Germline assignment: CDR1 DFQATT and CDR2 SNEGSKA (reference sequence). The sequenced CDR3 bases are TGCAGTGCTAGAGATGCGCAGGGGCGATTCGTCCGAGAGACC. Its translation: CSARDAQGRFVRET. The complete CDR3 sequence is CSARDAQGRFVRETQYF.

Points on this clone: The read ends 3 residues before the CDR3 terminus; that terminus is restored from the germline J gene. V usage is TRBV10-3 and J usage is TRBJ1-5; 7 bases fit TRBD1. The trim removed 6 bases at V and 3 bases at J, leaving 5 bases unmatched. The V gene's germline CDR1 is ENHRY and CDR2 SYGVKD. The CDR3 extends over 14 amino acids. Partial CDR3 DNA: TGTGCCATCAGACCCGGGACAGACAATCAGCCC. Translation gives CAIRPGTDNQP. The complete CDR3 sequence is CAIRPGTDNQPQHF.

On this clone: The DNA ends 3 residues before the CDR3 does, and the rest of the CDR3 is filled in from the germline J gene. The rearrangement links TRBV20-1 to TRBJ2-2; TRBD2 aligns across 14 bases. The CDR3 runs to 16 residues. Germline lookup yields CDR1 DFQATT and CDR2 SNEGSKA (reference sequence). Trimming took 6 bases from V and 0 from J; bases not matched to a gene: 3. Here the CDR3 reads CSATGLAGANTGELFF. Partial CDR3 DNA: TGCAGTGCCACGGGACTAGCGGGAGCGAACACCGGGGAG.

As concerns this clone: The sequenced fragment ends 3 residues before the CDR3 boundary, so the rest is inferred from the germline J gene. The V gene is TRBV30, the J gene TRBJ2-7; D is perhaps TRBD1 or TRBD2 (6 bases each). The CDR3 spans 14 residues. V lost 4 bases and J 3 bases, leaving 16 bases between the germline ends. Germline CDR1 reads GTSNPN; CDR2 reads SVGIG (reference sequence). The CDR3 is CAWKRGRGGYEQYF. CDR3 DNA (partial): TGTGCCTGGAAAAGGGGCAGGGGAGGCTACGAG.

Points on this clone: The CDR3 is cut off 3 residues early in the read; its end comes from the germline J gene. This rearrangement joins TRBV11-1 to TRBJ2-7, with a possible D match to TRBD1 (6 bases). CDR1 SGHAT and CDR2 FQDESV come from the germline V gene (reference sequence). This CDR3 comprises 14 residues. Trimming took off 5 bases at V and 2 bases at J, with 13 bases between the two ends. CDR3 sequence: CASSLRGSPYEQYF. Incomplete CDR3 DNA: TGTGCCAGCAGCCTAAGGGGGTCCCCCTACGAG.

In regard to this clone: The read ends 3 residues before the CDR3 terminus; that terminus is restored from the germline J gene. The chain recombines TRBV7-9 with TRBJ2-2; perhaps TRBD2 as D (6 bases). V gave up 3 bases and J gave up 6 bases, with 8 bases separating them. CDR3 length: 13 amino acids. Germline lookup yields CDR1 SEHNR and CDR2 FQNEAQ (reference sequence). The CDR3: CASSFGGSGELFF. The CDR3 bases that were read are TGTGCCAGCAGCTTTGGAGGGTCCGGGGAG.

Comments on this clone: The read terminates 3 residues before the CDR3 end, so the remaining end is supplied by the germline J gene. The V call is TRBV14, the J call TRBJ2-2; D is perhaps TRBD2 (5 bases). Germline V gives CDR1 SGHDN, CDR2 FVKESK. The V end lost 2 bases, the J end lost 4 bases, and 5 bases lay between the germline ends. The CDR3 has 13 residues. The sequenced part of the CDR3 DNA is TGTGCCAGCAGCCAACGGGGCACCGGGGAG. This encodes CASSQRGTGE. The CDR3, in full, reads CASSQRGTGELFF.

As concerns this clone: Read sequence stops 3 residues before the CDR3 end, and the germline J gene provides the missing end. J is TRBJ2-4 and V is TRBV20-1; 8 nucleotides align to TRBD2. Trimming cost V 5 bases and J 9 bases; bases outside gene matches: 15. CDR1 is DFQATT and CDR2 is SNEGSKA in the germline V gene (reference sequence). The CDR3 totals 15 residues. CDR3 bases read: TGCAGTGCTGACTCCGGGGGGGCCAGGTGGGGCATT. Translated, it gives CSADSGGARWGI. The CDR3, in full, reads CSADSGGARWGIQYF.

To note about this clone: Read coverage stops 3 residues before the CDR3 terminus; the germline J gene supplies the remainder. This sequence joins TRBV5-6 and TRBJ1-1; 11 bases agree with TRBD1. V gave up 4 bases and J gave up 5 bases; unmatched junction bases: 4. The germline V gene encodes CDR1 SGHDT and CDR2 YYEEEE. The CDR3 totals 14 residues. CDR3 region: CASSAGTGGTEAFF. CDR3 bases read: TGTGCCAGCAGCGCCGGGACAGGGGGGACTGAA.

With respect to this clone: Read sequence stops 3 residues before the CDR3 end, and the germline J gene provides the missing end. The chain recombines TRBV5-6 with TRBJ2-5; 9 nucleotides agree with TRBD1. Per germline, CDR1 SGHDT and CDR2 YYEEEE. This CDR3 is built from 15 residues. With V trimmed by 3 bases and J by 5 bases, 8 bases remained unmatched. CDR3 region: CASSSAGTGHETQYF. CDR3 bases read: TGTGCCAGCAGCTCCGCCGGGACAGGGCACGAGACC.